This is a list of T cell receptor beta chains from one sample in a study of technical replicates of blood from a few donors. This table comes from immunoSEQ multiplex PCR, and its TCRdb copy is limited to in-frame clones, with some not included. The sample consists of about 76,000 clones, 94% of them appearing once. The sequenced sample was T cells isolated from PBMCs. The receptor set was obtained from a human donor in good health. Each CDR3 is given with its conserved first and last residue. The D gene is left open where the match is weak. The size of a clone is reported for some rows only, either as once, few or many, or as a class for expanded clones.

>NA|NA|TRBJ2-1|TRBV7-9
TGTGCCACCATGGGCGTGGACTACAATGAGCAGTTCTTC
CATMGVDYNEQFF
>NA|NA|TRBJ1-1|TRBV7-8
TGTGCCAGCAGCTTACAGGGTCAGGGGAACACTGAAGCTTTCTTT
CASSLQGQGNTEAFF
>NA|NA|TRBJ2-7|TRBV6-5
TGTGCCAGCAGTTACGGAGGGTTTAGGGAGCAGTACTTC
CASSYGGFREQYF
>TRBD1|NA|TRBJ1-1|TRBV27
TGTGCCAGCAGTTTATTAGGACAGGGGGGCACTGAAGCTTTCTTT
CASSLLGQGGTEAFF
>TRBD2|NA|TRBJ2-7|TRBV6-6
TGTGCCAGCAGTTACCAGCGGGAGGGGTACGAGCAGTACTTC
CASSYQREGYEQYF
>TRBD2|NA|TRBJ2-1|TRBV7-3
TGTGCCAGCAGCCTTAGCGGGAACAATGAGCAGTTCTTC
CASSLSGNNEQFF
>NA|once|TRBJ2-7|TRBV7-7
TGTGCTAGCAGCTTAGGTCGGGGCTACGAGCAGTACTTC
CASSLGRGYEQYF
>TRBD1|NA|TRBJ1-3|TRBV10-3
TGTGCCATCAGTGAGGCGACAGGGTCTCCATCTGGAAACACCATATATTTT
CAISEATGSPSGNTIYF
>TRBD2|NA|TRBJ2-5|TRBV4-2
TGTGCCAGCAGCCAAGGGACTAGCGACCAAGAGACCCAGTACTTC
CASSQGTSDQETQYF
>TRBD1|NA|TRBJ2-7|TRBV28
TGTGCCAGCAGTTTGAGACAGGGTTTCAGGGAGCAGTACTTC
CASSLRQGFREQYF
>NA|NA|TRBJ1-3|TRBV7-9
TGTGCCAGCAGCCAGGGACACCCCGCCTCTGGAAACACCATATATTTT
CASSQGHPASGNTIYF
>TRBD1|few|TRBJ1-1|TRBV30
TGTGCCTGGAGTATCGGACAGGGGAACACTGAAGCTTTCTTT
CAWSIGQGNTEAFF
>TRBD1|once|TRBJ2-7|TRBV27
TGTGCCAGCACCACGACAGGGGGTTCCTACGAGCAGTACTTC
CASTTTGGSYEQYF
>TRBD2|NA|TRBJ2-1|TRBV27
TGTGCCAGCAGTTTACGCTGGACTAGCGGGAGGGCCGGTGAGCAGTTCTTC
CASSLRWTSGRAGEQFF
>TRBD2|NA|TRBJ2-1|TRBV7-2
TGTGCCAGCAGCTTTCTAGCGGCCGCCTACAATGAGCAGTTCTTC
CASSFLAAAYNEQFF
>TRBD1|NA|TRBJ1-2|TRBV6-6
TGTGCCAGCAGTTATGAGAACAGGGGGCTTGGCTACACCTTC
CASSYENRGLGYTF
>NA|NA|TRBJ2-6|TRBV19
TGTGCCAGTAGTATTCTAATTCGAACCTCTGGGGCCAACGTCCTGACTTTC
CASSILIRTSGANVLTF
>NA|NA|TRBJ2-1|TRBV18
TGTGCCAGCTCAACATCAGGACCTAGCAAGTTCTTC
CASSTSGPSKFF
>NA|NA|TRBJ2-3|TRBV30
TGTGCCTGGAGTGTACGTCCACGGACTTCAAGGTCAGATACGCAGTATTTT
CAWSVRPRTSRSDTQYF
>NA|NA|TRBJ2-7|TRBV7-9
TGTGCCAGCAGCCCGACAGGTGGATCCTACGAGCAGTACTTC
CASSPTGGSYEQYF
>TRBD2|NA|TRBJ2-2|TRBV19
TGTGCCAGTAGTATGACCCTAGCGGGATTAAACACCGGGGAGCTGTTTTTT
CASSMTLAGLNTGELFF
>TRBD1|NA|TRBJ2-1|TRBV14
TGTGCCAGCAGCCAAGACAGGGGGCACTCCTACAATGAGCAGTTCTTC
CASSQDRGHSYNEQFF
>TRBD2|NA|TRBJ2-7|TRBV4-1
TGCGCCAGCAGCCAAGAAATACAGCGGGGCCTATACGAGCAGTACTTC
CASSQEIQRGLYEQYF
>TRBD1|NA|TRBJ2-7|TRBV4-1
TGCGCCAGCAGCGACCCTTGGGGACAGGGTACCGGCGAGCAGTACTTC
CASSDPWGQGTGEQYF
>NA|NA|TRBJ1-2|TRBV7-2
TGTGCCAGCAGCTTAACAGGCTTCTATGGCTACACCTTC
CASSLTGFYGYTF
>NA|NA|TRBJ1-5|TRBV5-5
TGTGCCAGCAGCTTGGCTGGACAATTCCATCAGCCCCAGCATTTT
CASSLAGQFHQPQHF
>TRBD1|NA|TRBJ1-1|TRBV6-6
TGTGCCAGCAGTTCGACAGGGGGCAGTGAAGCTTTCTTT
CASSSTGGSEAFF
>TRBD1|NA|TRBJ1-1|TRBV5-1
TGCGCCAGCAGCTTGGATGGGACAGGGAACACTGAAGCTTTCTTT
CASSLDGTGNTEAFF